Below are 30 T cell receptor beta chains sequenced from a single sample in a study of post-analysis software for immune sequencing data. Notes on the study in general: When patients were compared with controls, about five TRBV segments were more frequent, TRBV5-6, TRBV5-1 and TRBV20-1 among them.

Included in the TCR beta cDNA libraries were unique molecular identifiers. TCRdb independently ran MiXCR on the PCR reads; one entry per CDR3 protein. Among some 190,000 distinct CDR3 sequences listed, approximately 28% were seen once. The antigens for these receptors are not known. Material: blood. These receptors were collected from a girl aged 2-17 years with multiple sclerosis.

The chain employs TRBV4-1 and TRBJ1-1; possibly TRBD1 for D (6 bases). Trimming took off 3 bases at V and 11 bases at J, with 16 bases between the two ends. The CDR3 runs to 13 residues. Germline CDR1 reads MGHRA; CDR2 reads YSYEKL. CDR3 in amino acids: CASSQDRTVGAFF. The CDR3, as DNA: TGCGCCAGCAGCCAGGACCGGACAGTGGGTGCTTTCTTT.

At least ten counts were recorded for this clonotype. J is TRBJ1-1 and V is TRBV20-1; D is ambiguous. The CDR3 covers 13 residues. Trimming took off 0 bases at V and 1 base at J, with 6 bases between the two ends. CDR1 DFQATT and CDR2 SNEGSKA come from the germline V gene (reference sequence). The DNA for the CDR3 is TGCAGTGCTAGAGAACCCTCGAACACTGAAGCTTTCTTT. Amino acids: CSAREPSNTEAFF.

The count of this clonotype is one. V gene TRBV27 combines with J gene TRBJ2-7; D unclear. The germline V and J ends were trimmed by 0 bases and 3 bases, with 6 bases remaining between them. CDR1 is MNHEY and CDR2 is SMNVEV in the germline V gene (reference sequence). The CDR3 is 13 residues long. For the CDR3, the DNA is TGTGCCAGCAGTTTATCTGCCGTCTACGAGCAGTACTTC. This translates into CASSLSAVYEQYF.

This clonotype was recorded a few times. A read error is possible here, since a much larger clone lies one base away. The chain carries TRBV6-1 and TRBJ2-5; the D gene could be TRBD1 or TRBD2 (6 bases each). Germline assignment: CDR1 MNHNS and CDR2 SASEGT. This CDR3 comprises 17 residues. Trimming removed 11 bases from V and 0 bases from J, with 25 bases in between. CDR3 sequence reads: CADTDGVGGTNQETQYF. CDR3 bases: TGTGCCGACACCGACGGTGTTGGGGGGACAAACCAAGAGACCCAGTACTTC.

The CDR3 region is CASSPLGYRVIDVAYEQYF. CDR3 nucleotides: TGTGCCAGCAGCCCCCTTGGGTACAGGGTCATAGACGTGGCCTACGAGCAGTACTTC. The rearrangement links TRBV5-5 to TRBJ2-7; D might be TRBD1 (6 bases). Per the germline V gene, CDR1 is SGHKS and CDR2 is YYEKEE (reference sequence). This CDR3 contains 19 residues. Trimming took 4 bases from V and 2 from J, leaving 28 bases between them.

This clonotype was recorded a few times. A single base separates this from a much larger clone, so it may be a read error. This sequence joins TRBV29-1 and TRBJ2-5; possible D gene TRBD2, 6 bases. Germline CDR1 and CDR2: SQVTM and ANQGSEA. CDR3 size: 14 residues. Trimming pared 4 bases from V and 11 bases from J, leaving 23 bases between. CDR3 sequence (DNA): TGCAGCGTTGTCTCGGGAGAGCGGTACAATGAGCAGTACTTC. Its translation: CSVVSGERYNEQYF.

This clonotype was seen many times. This sequence joins TRBV20-1 and TRBJ2-7; D unresolved. V lost 0 bases and J 3 bases, leaving 12 bases between the germline ends. Looked up from germline, CDR1 is DFQATT and CDR2 is SNEGSKA (reference sequence). The CDR3 loop spans 14 amino acids. The CDR3 loop reads CSARDSASHYEQYF. Here the CDR3 DNA reads TGCAGTGCTAGAGATTCCGCGTCACACTACGAGCAGTACTTC.

Points on this clonotype: This clone may be a read error of a much larger clone one base away. This rearrangement joins TRBV28 to TRBJ1-2, with D possibly matching TRBD1 (6 bases). Germline V CDR1 and CDR2: MDHEN, SYDVKM. V lost 11 bases, J lost 8 bases, and 21 bases lay in between. The length of the CDR3 is 13 residues. CDR3 amino acids: CAGTPPGAKGYTF. The DNA for the CDR3 is TGTGCCGGCACCCCACCAGGGGCTAAGGGCTACACCTTC.

The chain links TRBV13 to TRBJ2-1; the D gene is possibly TRBD2 (6 bases). Trimming took off 7 bases at V and 14 bases at J, with 18 bases between the two ends. Germline V gene data show CDR1 as PRHDT and CDR2 as FYEKMQ (reference sequence). CDR3 length: 12 residues. The CDR3 spells CASMGQSGPKFF. The DNA of the CDR3 is TGTGCCAGCATGGGCCAAAGCGGGCCCAAGTTCTTC. Full variable domain (missing parts from reference TRBV13 and TRBJ2-1): AAGVIQSPRHLIKEKRETATLKCYPIPRHDTVYWYQQGPGQDPQFLISFYEKMQSDKGSIPDRFSAQQFSDYHSELNMSSLELGDSALYFCASMGQSGPKFFGPGTRLTVL.

This clonotype was recorded a few times. The chain combines TRBV30 with TRBJ1-2; D ambiguous. The germline CDR1 and CDR2 sequences are GTSNPN and SVGIG (reference sequence). Trimming took 0 bases from V and 8 from J, leaving 16 bases between them. The CDR3 contains 14 residues. This CDR3 reads CAWSVQRLLWGYTF. The CDR3, as DNA: TGTGCCTGGAGTGTACAGCGGCTATTATGGGGCTACACCTTC.

Points on this clonotype: A read error is possible here, since a much larger clone lies one base away. The chain links TRBV6-5 to TRBJ1-2; D ambiguous. Trimming removed 2 bases from V and 8 bases from J, with 12 bases in between. Germline CDR1 is MNHEY and CDR2 is SVGAGI. CDR3 length: 13 residues. CDR3 DNA: TGTGCCAGCAGTTACAACCTGCGCCAGGGCTACACCTTC. Protein product: CASSYNLRQGYTF.

This clonotype appeared a few times. The rearrangement links TRBV20-1 to TRBJ2-7, with 7 bases that match TRBD2. This CDR3 region has 14 residues. V shed 7 bases, J shed 1 base, and the junction held 10 bases outside the gene matches. CDR1 is DFQATT and CDR2 is SNEGSKA in the germline V gene (reference sequence). In nucleotides, the CDR3 is TGCAGTGTCTTTGCGGGAGAGATTTCCTACGAGCAGTACTTC. Translating gives CSVFAGEISYEQYF.

To note about this clonotype: The junction differs from germline at one of its ends, possibly a read error. The V call is TRBV18, the J call TRBJ1-1, with a weak D call TRBD1 (5 bases). From germline, CDR1 is KGHSH and CDR2 LQKENI. The CDR3 has 15 residues. CDR3 sequence (DNA): TGTGCCAGCTCACCCACGTCGACCCGGGGGACTGAAGCCTTCTTT. As protein: CASSPTSTRGTEAFF.

In regard to this clonotype: This could be a read error, since a much larger clone is one nucleotide away. This sequence joins TRBV11-2 and TRBJ2-7; D is undetermined. The J call is in doubt because the DNA end fits TRBJ2-5 better. Germline V gives CDR1 SGHAT, CDR2 FQNNGV. The CDR3 extends over 16 amino acids. CDR3 amino acids: CASSLDPGRVRETQYF. The CDR3 nucleotides read TGTGCCAGCAGCTTAGATCCGGGTCGGGTTCGAGAGACCCAGTACTTC.

The V and J genes are TRBV7-2 and TRBJ2-5, with TRBD1 as a possible D gene (6 bases). TRBJ2-7 matches the DNA end more closely, so the J call is doubtful. The CDR3 runs 14 residues. Germline V gene lookup returns CDR1 SGHTA and CDR2 FQGNSA. As DNA, the CDR3 is TGTGCCAGCAGCCCCAATTACAGGGTGGGCGAGCAGTACTTC. It encodes CASSPNYRVGEQYF.

This clonotype occurred a few times. The chain couples TRBV5-1 to TRBJ2-5; the D gene is possibly TRBD1 (6 bases). The CDR3 is 14 amino acids. V shed 1 base and J shed 1 base, with 8 bases lying between them. Germline V gene sequence: CDR1 SGHRS, CDR2 YFSETQ. The DNA for the CDR3 is TGCGCCAGCAGCTTGCAGGGGAGCCAAGAGACCCAGTACTTC. Amino acid sequence: CASSLQGSQETQYF.

The table lists this clonotype with many counts. The rearrangement joins TRBV7-9 to TRBJ2-2; D not resolved. The CDR3 runs to 15 residues. Looked up from germline, CDR1 is SEHNR and CDR2 is FQNEAQ (reference sequence). Trimming removed 5 bases from V and 4 bases from J, with 14 bases in between. CDR3 nucleotide sequence: TGTGCCAGCAGCAGGTTGGGTGTCGCCACCGGGGAGCTGTTTTTT. As protein: CASSRLGVATGELFF.

This clonotype occurred a few times. The genes are TRBV6-1 and TRBJ1-2, with TRBD1 as a possible D gene (5 bases). Trimming cost V 6 bases and J 4 bases, with 15 bases left between them. This CDR3 is 14 amino acids long. CDR1 and CDR2 from the germline V gene are MNHNS and SASEGT. CDR3 region: CASSQSGGVYGYTF. In nucleotides, the CDR3 is TGTGCCAGCAGCCAAAGTGGGGGTGTCTATGGCTACACCTTC.

Note on this clonotype: A much larger clone is a single base away; this may be a read error. The genes are TRBV6-6 and TRBJ1-2, with D unresolved. Germline CDR1 reads MNHNY; CDR2 reads SVGAGI (reference sequence). This CDR3 contains 14 residues. The CDR3 here is CAGSYKGENYGYTF. The CDR3, as DNA: TGTGCCGGCAGTTACAAAGGCGAAAACTATGGCTACACCTTC.

Note on this clonotype: Since a much larger clone is just one base distant, this may be a read error. The V gene is TRBV29-1, the J gene TRBJ2-7, with D possibly being TRBD1 or TRBD2 (5 bases each). CDR3 length: 16 amino acids. The germline gives CDR1 SQVTM, CDR2 ANQGSEA. Between the trimmed V and J ends, which lost 2 bases and 0 bases, there was a span of 17 bases. The CDR3: CSVERWDGKSSYEQYF. CDR3 DNA sequence: TGCAGCGTTGAAAGGTGGGACGGCAAGAGCTCCTACGAGCAGTACTTC.

This chain joins TRBV4-2 and TRBJ2-5; 13 positions agree with TRBD2. Matching the DNA end better, TRBJ2-7 makes the J call doubtful. This CDR3 spans 14 amino acids. Germline V gene sequence: CDR1 LGHNA, CDR2 YNFKEQ. The CDR3 sequence is CASSPGLAGREQYF. The CDR3 nucleotides are TGTGCCAGCAGCCCGGGACTAGCGGGACGCGAGCAGTACTTC.

The chain employs TRBV5-1 and TRBJ1-4; D is unclear. The CDR3 consists of 15 residues. V was cut by 4 bases and J by 5 bases, with 15 bases left in between. CDR1 and CDR2 (germline): SGHRS, YFSETQ. The CDR3 loop reads CASSVETPKNEKLFF. For the CDR3, the DNA is TGCGCCAGCAGCGTTGAGACGCCGAAAAATGAAAAACTGTTTTTT.

Ten or more counts support this clonotype. The gene calls are TRBV7-2 and TRBJ2-7; the D is unclear. Trimming removed 4 bases at V and 3 bases at J, with 16 bases between. Germline V gene lookup returns CDR1 SGHTA and CDR2 FQGNSA. The CDR3 is 15 residues long. The CDR3 sequence is CASSSERTGYYEQYF. The CDR3 region has the DNA TGTGCCAGCAGCTCAGAACGGACCGGGTACTACGAGCAGTACTTC.

Comment on this clonotype: This may be a read error, as it is one base from a much larger clone. J is TRBJ2-3 and V is TRBV9; the D gene is possibly TRBD2 (5 bases). The germline V gene has CDR1 SGDLS and CDR2 YYNGEE. This CDR3 spans 16 amino acids. CDR3 protein: CTSSVDYRGIADTQYF. The DNA of the CDR3 is TGTACCAGCAGCGTAGACTATCGGGGAATAGCAGATACGCAGTATTTT.

The chain combines TRBV5-1 with TRBJ1-1; 9 positions agree with TRBD1. The CDR3 totals 14 residues. J was trimmed by 6 bases and V by 3 bases; bases with no gene match: 6. Germline V lookup: CDR1 SGHRS, CDR2 YFSETQ. The CDR3 sequence is CASSSGTGWSEAFF. The CDR3 DNA sequence: TGCGCCAGCAGCTCCGGGACAGGGTGGTCTGAAGCTTTCTTT.

This clonotype was counted a few times. This could be a read error, since a much larger clone is one nucleotide away. V and J are TRBV12-3 or TRBV12-4 and TRBJ1-6, with D hard to call. CDR3 size: 12 residues. CDR3 in DNA: TGTGCCAGCAGTTTAACGAATTCACCCCCCCACTTT. This encodes CASSLTNSPPHF.

The J gene is TRBJ1-1, the V gene TRBV20-1, with TRBD1 identical over 10 bases. In germline, CDR1 is DFQATT, CDR2 SNEGSKA (reference sequence). V dropped 3 bases and J dropped 4; count of bases not matched to a gene: 8. CDR3 length equals 15 residues. DNA of the CDR3: TGCAGTGCTAGTAGGACAGGGGGTGAGAGCACTGAAGCTTTCTTT. Amino acids: CSASRTGGESTEAFF.

In its sample, this clonotype was seen a few times. The V call is TRBV4-1, the J call TRBJ1-5, with a weak D call TRBD1 (5 bases). V was pared by 1 base and J by 2 bases, with 9 bases between. The CDR3 totals 15 residues. CDR1 and CDR2 from the germline V gene are MGHRA and YSYEKL. The DNA for the CDR3 is TGCGCCAGCAGCCAAGGTGGGGGGGGCAATCAGCCCCAGCATTTT. It translates to CASSQGGGGNQPQHF.

This clonotype was counted between two and nine times. The chain has TRBV6-1 and TRBJ2-7; TRBD1 aligns across 9 bases. With V trimmed by 10 bases and J by 3 bases, 7 bases remained unmatched. The CDR3 contains 13 residues. Germline V gives CDR1 MNHNS, CDR2 SASEGT. The CDR3 DNA reads TGTGCCATAATGACAGGGGGTTTCTACGAGCAGTACTTC. Protein product: CAIMTGGFYEQYF.

This clonotype was picked up many times. This chain connects TRBV5-4 to TRBJ1-4; weak D call: TRBD1 (5 bases). V lost 3 bases, J lost 7 bases, and 16 bases lay in between. The V gene's germline CDR1 is SGHNT and CDR2 YYREEE (reference sequence). The CDR3 consists of 15 residues. CDR3 sequence reads: CASSSDGGRSEKLFF. CDR3 nucleotides: TGTGCCAGCAGCTCGGACGGGGGTAGATCTGAAAAACTGTTTTTT.